This T cell receptor (beta chain) is drawn from a study of T-cell reconstitution after alpha-beta-depleted transplantation in children. Worth noting for this clonotype: Since a much larger clone is just one base distant, this may be a read error.

During its preparation, the TCRbeta library received unique molecular identifiers. TCRdb processed the PCR reads anew with MiXCR; each CDR3 protein has one entry. The data contain about 200,000 distinct CDR3 sequences, more than 14% of them seen just once; the ten biggest clones take up less than 15%. The sample here was PBMCs from the stem cell graft donor, taken from the stem cell graft. This clonotype originated in a human donor who donated a stem cell graft to a child with acute lymphoblastic leukemia.

The CDR3 sequence is CGSSLAPRTSYEQYF. Here the CDR3 DNA reads TGCGGCAGCAGCTTGGCCCCAAGGACCTCCTACGAGCAGTACTTC. The rearrangement links TRBV5-1 to TRBJ2-7; D is uncertain. The germline gives CDR1 SGHRS, CDR2 YFSETQ. The CDR3 is 15 residues long.